These T cell receptor beta chains were read from a single sample in a study of blood T cell repertoires in COVID-19. The protocol was immunoSEQ multiplex PCR, while the TCRdb copy is restricted to in-frame clones and leaves out a portion. This sample has 140,000 to 150,000 clones, with 84% found just once. The sequenced sample consisted of peripheral blood. Source of these receptors: a man aged 25 to 40 with COVID-19, enrolled during active disease. CDR3s include the opening cysteine and the closing phenylalanine or tryptophan.

v_call cdr3_length cdr3_aa
TRBV5-4 15 CASSLAGGTRAEAFF
TRBV7-3 15 CASSSGTGTYNEQFF
TRBV4-2 15 CASSQAGQGKTEAFF
TRBV6-4 15 CASSQASGISNEQFF
TRBV3-1/TRBV3-2 13 CASSSSGGDTQYF
TRBV7-2 15 CASSLVMRSYNEQFF
TRBV6-5 15 CASRFDRGPGQPQHF
TRBV9 15 CASSVRDRVAGELFF
TRBV6-6 14 CASRRQGMDTEAFF
TRBV6-5 13 CASTRPGNYGYTF
TRBV5-6 15 CATSEAGAFTDTQYF
TRBV12-3/TRBV12-4 13 CASSLRGQQPQHF
TRBV7-2 16 CASSYQPGGDTDTQYF
TRBV7-9 13 CASRRQATDTQYF
TRBV7-2 16 CASSSLATSSYNEQFF
TRBV19 13 CASSSGRVYEQYF
TRBV19 14 CASSKTSVQETQYF
TRBV15 14 CATSRDKGAGRQYF
TRBV30 14 CAWSGLGENQPQHF
TRBV10-1 14 CASSGSTSSYEQYF
TRBV2 12 CASRGDIYEQYF
TRBV10-3 15 CAISGPGQGVGELFF
TRBV6-2/TRBV6-3 14 CASSYSALNTEAFF
TRBV28 18 CASSSIWSSGMVLYEQYF
TRBV28 16 CASSPGGTGVPYEQYF
TRBV3-1/TRBV3-2 15 CASSLPGLASDEQFF
TRBV2 13 CASTDMMNTEAFF